This T cell receptor beta chain was sequenced for a study of identical twins. V shed 0 bases and J shed 5 bases, with 8 bases lying between them. The CDR3 loop spans 13 amino acids. The germline V gene has CDR1 SGHKS and CDR2 YYEKEE (reference sequence). TCRdb processed the 5' RACE reads anew with MiXCR; each CDR3 protein has one entry. Altogether about 520,000 distinct CDR3 sequences are present, approximately 22% being singletons, with the ten largest covering around 1%. This clonotype was detected a few times. Its target is unknown. Points from the study as a whole: Beta out-of-frame sequences showed weaker excess twin sharing.

These data were also reused for a study on T cells expressing NK-cell markers. This second study says: Sorted CD3+CD56-NKG2C+, CD3+CD56+NKG2C- and CD3+CD56+NKG2C+ T cells were the source of the TCR beta repertoires. Seven HCMV-seropositive donors and one seronegative donor made up the eight sequenced donors.

Sequencing was carried out using CD4+ T cells sorted from blood. This clonotype was obtained from a woman under 30 in good health. V gene TRBV5-5 combines with J gene TRBJ1-2; no reliable D call. The CDR3 protein is CASSLDGSYGYTF. For the CDR3, the DNA is TGTGCCAGCAGCTTGGACGGCAGTTATGGCTACACCTTC.